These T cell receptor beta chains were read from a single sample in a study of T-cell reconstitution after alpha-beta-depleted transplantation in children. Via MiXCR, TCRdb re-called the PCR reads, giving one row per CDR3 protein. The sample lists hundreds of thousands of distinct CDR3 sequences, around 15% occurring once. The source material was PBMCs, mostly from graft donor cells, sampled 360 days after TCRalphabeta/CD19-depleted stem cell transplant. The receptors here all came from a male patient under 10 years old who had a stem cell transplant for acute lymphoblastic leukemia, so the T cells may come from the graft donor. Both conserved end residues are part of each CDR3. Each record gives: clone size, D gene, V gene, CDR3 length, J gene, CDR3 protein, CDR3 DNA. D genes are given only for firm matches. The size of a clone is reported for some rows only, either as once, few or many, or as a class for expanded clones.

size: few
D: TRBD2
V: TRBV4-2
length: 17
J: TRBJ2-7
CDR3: CASSQEALAGGWYEQYF
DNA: TGTGCCAGCAGCCAAGAGGCCCTAGCGGGAGGTTGGTACGAGCAGTACTTC

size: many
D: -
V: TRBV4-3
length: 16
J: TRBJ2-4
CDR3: CASSQDMGSGADIQYF
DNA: TGCGCCAGCAGCCAAGATATGGGTTCGGGGGCGGACATTCAGTACTTC

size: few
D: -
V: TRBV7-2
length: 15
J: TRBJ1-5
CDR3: CASSLGGRVNQPQHF
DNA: TGTGCCAGCAGCTTAGGGGGCAGGGTAAATCAGCCCCAGCATTTT

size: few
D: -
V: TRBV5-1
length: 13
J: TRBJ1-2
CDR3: CASRGIEVYGYTF
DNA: TGCGCCAGCAGAGGTATCGAGGTGTATGGCTACACCTTC

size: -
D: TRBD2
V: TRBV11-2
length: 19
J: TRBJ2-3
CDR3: CASSPTGGSGRSLRDTQYF
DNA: TGTGCCAGCAGTCCCACGGGTGGTAGCGGGAGAAGTCTGCGGGATACGCAGTATTTT

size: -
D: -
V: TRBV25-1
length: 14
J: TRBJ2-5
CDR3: CASSEPSHQETQYF
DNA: TGTGCCAGCAGTGAACCTTCTCACCAAGAGACCCAGTACTTC

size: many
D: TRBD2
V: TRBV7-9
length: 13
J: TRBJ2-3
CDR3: CASGTSGADTQYF
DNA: TGTGCCAGCGGGACTAGCGGTGCAGATACGCAGTATTTT

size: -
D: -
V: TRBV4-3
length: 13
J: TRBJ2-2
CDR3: CATSEINTGELFF
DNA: TGCGCTACGTCCGAGATAAACACCGGGGAGCTGTTTTTT

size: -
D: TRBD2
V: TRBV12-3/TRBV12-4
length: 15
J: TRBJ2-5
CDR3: CASSSPLAGVETQYF
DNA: TGTGCCAGCAGTTCGCCACTAGCGGGAGTTGAGACCCAGTACTTC

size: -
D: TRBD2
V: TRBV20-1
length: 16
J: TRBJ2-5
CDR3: CSASGGTSGRLETQYF
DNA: TGCAGTGCTAGCGGGGGGACTAGCGGGAGATTGGAGACCCAGTACTTC

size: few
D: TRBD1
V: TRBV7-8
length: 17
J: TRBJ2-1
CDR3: CASSLVSWRDRVHEQFF
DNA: TGTGCCAGCAGCTTAGTGTCCTGGCGAGACAGGGTCCATGAGCAGTTCTTC

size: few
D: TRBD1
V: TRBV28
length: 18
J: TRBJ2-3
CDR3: CASSYPLWDRGRSDTQYF
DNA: TGTGCCAGCAGTTATCCTTTGTGGGACAGGGGGAGGTCGGATACGCAGTATTTT

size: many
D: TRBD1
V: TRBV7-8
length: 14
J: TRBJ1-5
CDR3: CASGDRAGNQPQHF
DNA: TGTGCCAGCGGAGACAGGGCGGGCAATCAGCCCCAGCATTTT

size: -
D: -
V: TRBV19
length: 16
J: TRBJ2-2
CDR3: CASLRRARQNTGELFF
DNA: TGTGCCAGCCTGAGACGGGCCCGACAGAACACCGGGGAGCTGTTTTTT

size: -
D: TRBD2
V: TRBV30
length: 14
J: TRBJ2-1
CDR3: CAWTWTSGYNEQFF
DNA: TGTGCCTGGACCTGGACTAGCGGTTACAATGAGCAGTTCTTC

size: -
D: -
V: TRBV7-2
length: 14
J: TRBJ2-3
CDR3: CASSPRDGWDTQYF
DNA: TGTGCCAGCAGCCCGAGGGACGGATGGGATACGCAGTATTTT

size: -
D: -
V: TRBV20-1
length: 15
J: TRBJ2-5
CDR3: CSAEMPAPSGETQYF
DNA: TGCAGTGCTGAGATGCCAGCCCCCAGCGGAGAGACCCAGTACTTC

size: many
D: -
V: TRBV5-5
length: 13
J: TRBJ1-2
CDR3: CASSLEPFYGYTF
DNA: TGTGCCAGCAGCTTGGAGCCTTTCTATGGCTACACCTTC

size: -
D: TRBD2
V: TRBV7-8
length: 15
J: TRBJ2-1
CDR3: CASSLGLAGTGEQFF
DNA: TGTGCCAGCAGCCTCGGACTAGCGGGAACCGGTGAGCAGTTCTTC

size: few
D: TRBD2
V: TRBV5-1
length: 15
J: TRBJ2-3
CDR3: CASRRLAGSTDTQYF
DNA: TGCGCCAGCAGGAGACTAGCGGGTAGCACAGATACGCAGTATTTT

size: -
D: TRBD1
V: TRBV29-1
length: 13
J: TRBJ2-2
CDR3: CSVGQTNTGELFF
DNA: TGCAGCGTGGGACAGACTAACACCGGGGAGCTGTTTTTT

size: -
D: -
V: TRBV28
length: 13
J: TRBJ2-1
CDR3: CASSFVITNEQFF
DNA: TGTGCCAGCAGTTTCGTTATCACCAATGAGCAGTTCTTC

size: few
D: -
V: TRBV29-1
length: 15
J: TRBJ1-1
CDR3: CSVGLPGGRNTEAFF
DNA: TGCAGCGTTGGCCTTCCGGGAGGAAGAAACACTGAAGCTTTCTTT

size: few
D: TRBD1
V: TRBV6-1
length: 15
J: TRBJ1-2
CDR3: CASSEGQGGSYGYTF
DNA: TGTGCCAGCAGTGAGGGACAGGGAGGGAGCTATGGCTACACCTTC

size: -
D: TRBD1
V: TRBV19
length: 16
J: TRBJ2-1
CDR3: CASSIGATGALNEQFF
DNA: TGTGCCAGTAGTATAGGGGCCACAGGGGCCTTGAATGAGCAGTTCTTC

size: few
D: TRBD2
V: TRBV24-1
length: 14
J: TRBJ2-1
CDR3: CATSGREGHNEQFF
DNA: TGTGCCACCAGTGGGCGGGAGGGCCACAATGAGCAGTTCTTC

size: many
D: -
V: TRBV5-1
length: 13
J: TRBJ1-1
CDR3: CASSGSGNREAFF
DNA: TGCGCCAGCAGTGGCTCGGGAAATCGCGAAGCTTTCTTT